These 4 T cell receptor beta chains share one sample of origin, sequenced in a study of cytomegalovirus exposure and HLA in healthy donors. In the PCR, 60 Vbeta and 13 Jbeta primers were used. Assay: immunoSEQ multiplex PCR; the TCRdb copy retains only in-frame clones and omits some. Here the sample spans some 130,000 clones, 75% to 85% being singletons. The specimen was PBMCs. These TCRs come from a young man in good health and CMV-seronegative.

The J gene is TRBJ2-1, the V gene TRBV7-9; TRBD2 might be the D (6 bases). Germline V gives CDR1 SEHNR, CDR2 FQNEAQ (reference sequence). V was trimmed by 4 bases and J by 8 bases, leaving 12 bases between them. This CDR3 comprises 13 residues. The CDR3 loop is CASSSPRRDEQFF. In DNA form, the CDR3 reads TGTGCCAGCAGCTCCCCCCGGAGGGATGAGCAGTTCTTC.

The V gene is TRBV5-1, the J gene TRBJ2-1; 7 bases map to TRBD1. The V segment lost 4 bases and the J segment 7 bases; nucleotides outside the gene matches: 14. The germline CDR1 and CDR2 sequences are SGHRS and YFSETQ. The CDR3 has 16 amino acids. CDR3 sequence (DNA): TGCGCCAGCAGCCTACCGTGGACAGGCTTACCTAATGAGCAGTTCTTC. Translation: CASSLPWTGLPNEQFF.

The genes are TRBV30 and TRBJ2-1; 7 bases map to TRBD2. CDR1 GTSNPN and CDR2 SVGIG come from the germline V gene (reference sequence). The CDR3 has 15 residues. V lost 0 bases to trimming and J lost 7 bases; unmatched junction nucleotides: 9. CDR3 bases: TGTGCCTGGAGTGTCCAGGCGGGAGTTGGTAATGAGCAGTTCTTC. This codes for CAWSVQAGVGNEQFF.

The chain is built from TRBV27 and TRBJ2-7; 9 bases agree with TRBD1. Germline-derived CDR1 and CDR2 are MNHEY and SMNVEV (reference sequence). The CDR3 loop spans 14 amino acids. The J segment lost 6 bases and the V segment lost 5 bases, leaving 8 bases of the junction unmatched. The DNA of the CDR3 is TGTGCCAGCAGTGAGGGACAGGGCTGGTCCGAGCAGTACTTC. Amino acid sequence: CASSEGQGWSEQYF.